A selection of T cell receptor beta chains follows, all from one sample in a study of B cell selection in AIRE deficiency. Method: immunoSEQ multiplex PCR; TCRdb's copy keeps in-frame clones and lacks some. The sample comprises about 18,000 clones, under 95% of which are singletons, and 0.89% rests with the top ten. Sequenced sample: CD4+CD25+ Tregs sorted from PBMCs. The receptors stem from a human donor in good health. The CDR3 runs from the conserved cysteine through the conserved F or W. The order of the fields is J gene, clone size, D gene, V gene, CDR3 protein, CDR3 DNA. D genes are given only for firm matches. The listing skips clone size in some rows; elsewhere it reads once, few, many or a size class.

>TRBJ2-7|NA|NA|TRBV30
CAWSLPGPNWGREQYF
TGTGCCTGGAGTCTCCCCGGACCTAACTGGGGTCGCGAGCAGTACTTC
>TRBJ1-2|NA|TRBD1|TRBV18
CASSPKGTGGYTF
TGTGCCAGCTCACCAAAGGGGACAGGGGGCTACACCTTC
>TRBJ2-7|NA|TRBD2|TRBV7-4
CASSARLAGDEQYF
TGTGCCAGCAGCGCTCGACTAGCGGGAGACGAGCAGTACTTC
>TRBJ2-4|NA|NA|TRBV15
CATSRDVPSRNIQYF
TGTGCCACCAGCAGAGACGTACCTAGCCGGAACATTCAGTACTTC
>TRBJ1-5|NA|NA|TRBV6-1
CASSQQGNQPQHF
TGTGCCAGCAGCCAGCAGGGCAATCAGCCCCAGCATTTT
>TRBJ1-1|NA|NA|TRBV9
CASSVVGGRNTEAFF
TGTGCCAGCAGCGTAGTCGGAGGGCGAAACACTGAAGCTTTCTTT
>TRBJ2-3|NA|NA|TRBV19
CASSMWSTSTDTQYF
TGTGCCAGTAGTATGTGGTCCACAAGCACAGATACGCAGTATTTT
>TRBJ2-1|NA|TRBD2|TRBV5-1
CASSLVRQGPEPSGRAPEQFF
TGCGCCAGCAGCTTGGTTCGACAGGGCCCTGAACCTAGCGGGAGGGCGCCTGAGCAGTTCTTC
>TRBJ2-1|few|TRBD2|TRBV27
CASKTGGTSGTNEQFF
TGTGCCAGCAAAACGGGGGGGACTAGCGGGACTAATGAGCAGTTCTTC
>TRBJ2-7|NA|NA|TRBV2
CASSDHGGPYEQYF
TGTGCCAGCAGTGACCACGGGGGGCCCTACGAGCAGTACTTC
>TRBJ1-5|NA|NA|TRBV5-1
CASSLDGSNQPQHF
TGCGCCAGCAGCTTGGACGGTAGCAATCAGCCCCAGCATTTT
>TRBJ2-7|once|NA|TRBV5-1
CASSFQGGLVYEQYF
TGCGCCAGCAGCTTCCAGGGAGGATTGGTTTACGAGCAGTACTTC
>TRBJ2-1|NA|NA|TRBV20-1
CSASEGGPQFF
TGCAGTGCTAGTGAAGGGGGACCGCAGTTCTTC
>TRBJ1-1|few|TRBD1|TRBV5-1
CASRGQGNTEAFF
TGCGCCAGCAGGGGACAGGGGAACACTGAAGCTTTCTTT
>TRBJ1-1|few|NA|TRBV5-6
CASSSYRVDLNTEAFF
TGTGCCAGCAGCTCCTACAGGGTGGATTTGAACACTGAAGCTTTCTTT
>TRBJ2-1|NA|NA|TRBV7-9
CASSFGTTDHEQFF
TGTGCCAGCAGCTTCGGGACCACGGATCATGAGCAGTTCTTC
>TRBJ2-7|NA|NA|TRBV6-6
CASRGRVYEQYF
TGTGCCAGCAGGGGACGGGTCTACGAGCAGTACTTC
>TRBJ2-5|NA|NA|TRBV5-1
CASSLAIGPQETQYF
TGCGCCAGCAGCTTGGCGATTGGACCCCAAGAGACCCAGTACTTC
>TRBJ2-3|NA|NA|TRBV9
CASSVVPHTDTQYF
TGTGCCAGCAGCGTAGTCCCACACACAGATACGCAGTATTTT
>TRBJ2-5|once|TRBD1|TRBV5-4
CVSSLMAGGETQYF
TGTGTCAGCAGCTTGATGGCAGGGGGAGAGACCCAGTACTTC
>TRBJ2-2|NA|NA|TRBV7-2
CASSLARGGELFF
TGTGCCAGCAGCTTAGCCAGGGGCGGGGAGCTGTTTTTT
>TRBJ1-1|few|NA|TRBV28
CASSFPPNPDRNTEAFF
TGTGCCAGCAGTTTCCCGCCCAATCCGGATCGGAACACTGAAGCTTTCTTT
>TRBJ1-1|NA|NA|TRBV5-4
CASSLVPNTEAFF
TGTGCCAGCAGCTTGGTGCCGAACACTGAAGCTTTCTTT
>TRBJ1-5|NA|NA|TRBV29-1
CSVEETSNQPQHF
TGCAGCGTTGAGGAGACTTCAAATCAGCCCCAGCATTTT
>TRBJ1-3|NA|TRBD1|TRBV5-1
CASSLGGAGNTIYF
TGCGCCAGCAGCTTAGGGGGCGCTGGAAACACCATATATTTT
>TRBJ2-1|NA|NA|TRBV5-1
CASSLGPSVVSYNEQFF
TGCGCCAGCAGCTTGGGTCCTTCAGTAGTATCCTACAATGAGCAGTTCTTC
>TRBJ2-3|NA|TRBD2|TRBV5-1
CASSSGVGGPTDTQYF
TGCGCCAGCAGCTCGGGGGTGGGAGGGCCGACAGATACGCAGTATTTT
>TRBJ2-2|NA|TRBD1|TRBV5-1
CASSFQGAYTGELFF
TGCGCCAGCAGCTTTCAGGGGGCGTACACCGGGGAGCTGTTTTTT
>TRBJ2-2|NA|NA|TRBV4-2
CASSRLIVWETNTGELFF
TGTGCCAGCAGCCGACTCATTGTATGGGAGACGAACACCGGGGAGCTGTTTTTT
>TRBJ2-1|NA|NA|TRBV19
CASTRRGYYNEQFF
TGTGCCAGTACCCGTCGGGGGTACTACAATGAGCAGTTCTTC
>TRBJ1-1|NA|TRBD1|TRBV7-9
CASSLTGGTEAFF
TGTGCCAGCAGCTTGACAGGGGGCACTGAAGCTTTCTTT
>TRBJ2-6|NA|NA|TRBV7-2
CASSIGRRRQSRANVLTF
TGTGCCAGCAGCATCGGGCGGAGACGACAAAGTCGGGCCAACGTCCTGACTTTC
>TRBJ2-4|NA|TRBD2|TRBV15
CATSRDPGGVENIQYF
TGTGCCACCAGCAGAGATCCTGGGGGGGTGGAAAACATTCAGTACTTC
>TRBJ1-5|NA|NA|TRBV9
CASSVDGTRPQHF
TGTGCCAGCAGCGTAGATGGGACAAGGCCCCAGCATTTT
>TRBJ1-6|NA|NA|TRBV27
CASSFGQGNSPLHF
TGTGCCAGCAGTTTCGGTCAGGGGAATTCACCCCTCCACTTT
>TRBJ1-1|NA|TRBD1|TRBV19
CASSIGTGVQNTEAFF
TGTGCCAGTAGTATAGGGACAGGGGTCCAGAACACTGAAGCTTTCTTT
>TRBJ2-5|NA|TRBD2|TRBV7-6
CASSLAGQRGGLETQYF
TGTGCCAGCAGCTTAGCGGGCCAGCGGGGGGGGCTAGAGACCCAGTACTTC
>TRBJ2-5|NA|NA|TRBV7-9
CASSLDTGRETQYF
TGTGCCAGCAGCTTAGACACAGGACGAGAGACCCAGTACTTC
>TRBJ2-7|NA|NA|TRBV5-1
CASSLRGVRDSSYEQYF
TGCGCCAGCAGCTTGAGGGGGGTAAGGGACAGTAGTTACGAGCAGTACTTC
>TRBJ1-2|NA|NA|TRBV18
CASSPVLNYGYTF
TGTGCCAGCTCACCGGTCCTAAACTATGGCTACACCTTC
>TRBJ2-7|NA|NA|TRBV28
CASSPHRTDYEQYF
TGTGCCAGCAGCCCCCACAGGACTGACTACGAGCAGTACTTC
>TRBJ2-6|NA|NA|TRBV6-1
CASSSYSSGANVLTF
TGTGCCAGCAGCTCTTACAGCTCTGGGGCCAACGTCCTGACTTTC
>TRBJ2-7|NA|NA|TRBV6-5
CASSYSFGQHYEQYF
TGTGCCAGCAGTTACTCGTTCGGACAGCACTACGAGCAGTACTTC
>TRBJ2-3|NA|NA|TRBV5-5
CASSLEWVSYTQYF
TGTGCCAGCAGCTTGGAGTGGGTTTCATATACGCAGTATTTT
>TRBJ2-1|NA|NA|TRBV7-2
CASSAQNYNEQFF
TGTGCCAGCAGCGCCCAGAATTACAATGAGCAGTTCTTC
>TRBJ2-5|NA|TRBD2|TRBV7-8
CASSPQSGRETQYF
TGTGCCAGCAGCCCACAGAGCGGGAGGGAGACCCAGTACTTC
>TRBJ1-2|NA|NA|TRBV6-5
CASSYRRHYGYTF
TGTGCCAGCAGTTACCGGCGCCATTATGGCTACACCTTC
>TRBJ1-1|NA|NA|TRBV5-4
CASSLGPLNTEAFF
TGTGCCAGCAGCTTGGGACCGCTGAACACTGAAGCTTTCTTT
>TRBJ1-6|NA|NA|TRBV5-1
CASSLDFGWDSPLHF
TGCGCCAGCAGCTTGGACTTCGGGTGGGATTCACCCCTCCACTTT
>TRBJ1-1|NA|NA|TRBV19
CASSIGGHRGPNTEAFF
TGTGCCAGTAGTATAGGGGGACATCGAGGTCCGAACACTGAAGCTTTCTTT
>TRBJ1-2|NA|TRBD1|TRBV7-8
CASSLVVSGGAIGYTF
TGTGCCAGCAGCTTAGTAGTGTCAGGGGGCGCGATTGGCTACACCTTC
>TRBJ2-1|NA|TRBD2|TRBV11-1
CASSLGRRERSYNEQFF
TGTGCCAGCAGCTTAGGTAGGCGGGAGAGGTCCTACAATGAGCAGTTCTTC
>TRBJ2-1|NA|NA|TRBV14
CASSQLGGRSFYNEQFF
TGTGCCAGCAGCCAATTGGGGGGCCGGTCCTTTTACAATGAGCAGTTCTTC
>TRBJ2-4|once|NA|TRBV10-3
CATSSVRKKGDIQYF
TGTGCCACCTCCTCGGTGCGGAAAAAGGGGGACATTCAGTACTTC
>TRBJ2-2|NA|TRBD2|TRBV5-4
CASSRTSGRWNTGELFF
TGTGCCAGCAGTCGGACTAGCGGGAGGTGGAACACCGGGGAGCTGTTTTTT
>TRBJ2-3|NA|TRBD2|TRBV19
CASRLAGITDTQYF
TGTGCCAGTAGATTAGCGGGGATCACAGATACGCAGTATTTT
>TRBJ1-1|NA|NA|TRBV7-2
CASSLGVMNTEAFF
TGTGCCAGCAGCTTAGGAGTGATGAACACTGAAGCTTTCTTT
>TRBJ2-1|NA|TRBD2|TRBV19
CASSLTGGGRPALRSYNEQFF
TGTGCCAGTAGTCTCACAGGAGGCGGGAGGCCAGCGCTCCGCTCCTACAATGAGCAGTTCTTC
>TRBJ1-3|NA|NA|TRBV5-1
CASSLGTSSGNTIYF
TGCGCCAGCAGCCTCGGAACTAGCTCTGGAAACACCATATATTTT